This passage covers 24 T cell receptor beta chains from one sample sequenced in a study of blood T cells in healthy people across ages. A J-beta primer mix and a sample-barcoded 5' primer were used in a second PCR of about 7 to 12 cycles. TCRdb itself ran the 5' RACE reads through MiXCR, one entry per CDR3 protein. The sample comprises over 300,000 distinct CDR3 sequences, about half of which are singletons, and approximately 51% rests with the top ten. Source material: blood. The receptors here all came from a man in his fifties or sixties in good health.

J is TRBJ2-1 and V is TRBV20-1; 9 positions match TRBD2. CDR1 is DFQATT and CDR2 is SNEGSKA in the germline V gene (reference sequence). The CDR3 covers 17 residues. V gave up 5 bases and J gave up 3 bases; unmatched junction bases: 14. The CDR3, as DNA: TGCAGTGCTCGGACTAGCGCAGCCTTCGGACGCTACAATGAGCAGTTCTTC. Translated, it gives CSARTSAAFGRYNEQFF.

In its sample, this clonotype was seen many times. The rearrangement uses TRBV6-6 and TRBJ1-2; 7 bases match TRBD1. CDR1 is MNHNY and CDR2 is SVGAGI in the germline V gene (reference sequence). With 0 bases clipped from V and 4 bases from J, the junction kept 5 bases outside the gene matches. The CDR3 sequence is 15 residues long. DNA of the CDR3: TGTGCCAGCAGTTACTCTCCGGGACAGATCTATGGCTACACCTTC. Translating it yields CASSYSPGQIYGYTF.

The chain is built from TRBV5-6 and TRBJ1-5; 9 nucleotides align to TRBD1. CDR3 length: 15 amino acids. Trimming took 4 bases from V and 5 from J; bases not matched to a gene: 7. Germline V CDR1 and CDR2: SGHDT, YYEEEE. CDR3 bases: TGTGCCAGCAGCACCTGGGGACAGGGTCATCAGCCCCAGCATTTT. Encoded protein: CASSTWGQGHQPQHF.

V gene TRBV24-1 combines with J gene TRBJ2-3; tentative D call: TRBD2 (6 bases). Germline V gives CDR1 KGHDR, CDR2 SFDVKD. Between the trimmed V and J ends, which lost 4 bases and 5 bases, there was a span of 12 bases. This CDR3 comprises 14 residues. DNA for the CDR3: TGTGCCACCAGTGACTGGCGGGAAAGAGATACGCAGTATTTT. Its translation is CATSDWRERDTQYF.

The chain links TRBV5-4 to TRBJ2-7, with 9 bases identical to TRBD2. The germline V gene has CDR1 SGHNT and CDR2 YYREEE (reference sequence). This CDR3 is 16 amino acids long. The V segment lost 7 bases and the J segment 3 bases; nucleotides outside the gene matches: 14. CDR3 region: CASGRGSGGAGYEQYF. The DNA of the CDR3 is TGTGCCAGCGGACGGGGTAGCGGGGGAGCGGGCTACGAGCAGTACTTC.

The V gene is TRBV2, the J gene TRBJ2-7; no definite D call. The J call may be mistaken, given a closer DNA end match to TRBJ2-5. The length of the CDR3 is 13 residues. The germline gives CDR1 SNHLY, CDR2 FYNNEI. The CDR3: CAGSAGYQETQYF. CDR3 bases: TGTGCCGGAAGTGCAGGTTACCAAGAGACCCAGTACTTC.

The chain is built from TRBV10-3 and TRBJ2-7; 11 bases are a match to TRBD2. V was pared by 3 bases and J by 6 bases, with 7 bases of the junction left unmatched. CDR1 and CDR2 (germline): ENHRY, SYGVKD. The CDR3 consists of 15 residues. The CDR3 DNA reads TGTGCCATCAGTGATGTAGTAGCGGGAGGGCTCGAGCAGTACTTC. Translated: CAISDVVAGGLEQYF.

The chain recombines TRBV29-1 with TRBJ1-1; D is undetermined. V gave up 7 bases and J gave up 1 base, with 4 bases separating them. Per germline, CDR1 SQVTM and CDR2 ANQGSEA. The length of the CDR3 is 10 residues. CDR3 residues: CSGANTEAFF. The CDR3 DNA reads as TGCAGCGGGGCGAACACTGAAGCTTTCTTT.

The genes are TRBV11-1 and TRBJ2-4; no reliable D call. Between the trimmed V and J ends, which lost 8 bases and 0 bases, there was a span of 14 bases. Per the germline V gene, CDR1 is SGHAT and CDR2 is FQDESV (reference sequence). The CDR3 extends over 15 amino acids. This chain's CDR3 is CASSCAGLAKNIQYF. CDR3 sequence (DNA): TGTGCCAGCTCCTGCGCCGGATTAGCCAAAAACATTCAGTACTTC.

The rearrangement joins TRBV6-5 to TRBJ2-7; D is possibly TRBD2 (5 bases). This CDR3 has 15 residues. Between the trimmed V and J ends, which lost 2 bases and 2 bases, there was a span of 13 bases. Germline CDR1 MNHEY, CDR2 SVGAGI. In DNA form, the CDR3 reads TGTGCCAGCAGTTACGACGGGAATAGGGCCTACGAGCAGTACTTC. The encoded protein is CASSYDGNRAYEQYF.

The rearrangement uses TRBV6-5 and TRBJ1-6; 10 positions match TRBD1. CDR1 MNHEY and CDR2 SVGAGI come from the germline V gene. This CDR3 spans 15 amino acids. Trimming at V came to 4 bases and at J to 7 bases, leaving 4 bases not matched to a gene. CDR3 amino acids: CASSFGTGVNSPLHF. The DNA of the CDR3 is TGTGCCAGCAGTTTTGGGACAGGGGTGAATTCACCCCTCCACTTT.

V usage is TRBV20-1 and J usage is TRBJ2-1; tentative D call: TRBD2 (6 bases). V was shortened by 3 bases and J by 2 bases, with 17 bases between the two germline ends. The CDR3 covers 16 residues. The germline V gene encodes CDR1 DFQATT and CDR2 SNEGSKA (reference sequence). Here the CDR3 reads CSARALGGRPYNEQFF. CDR3 bases: TGCAGTGCTAGGGCGTTAGGAGGGCGGCCCTACAATGAGCAGTTCTTC.

V is TRBV5-1 and J is TRBJ1-2; no definite D call. Germline CDR1 SGHRS, CDR2 YFSETQ. The length of the CDR3 is 13 residues. Trimming removed 7 bases at V and 2 bases at J, with 12 bases between. The DNA of the CDR3 is TGCGCCAGCGGGAACAGCTTCAACTATGGCTACACCTTC. As protein: CASGNSFNYGYTF.

J is TRBJ2-3 and V is TRBV14; 7 bases fit TRBD1. Germline CDR1 reads SGHDN; CDR2 reads FVKESK. The CDR3 extends over 16 amino acids. V lost 2 bases, J lost 1 base, and 6 bases stayed unmatched. CDR3 nucleotides: TGTGCCAGCAGCCAAAGGGGGCGACAGGGCACAGATACGCAGTATTTT. Residues: CASSQRGRQGTDTQYF.

There are a few counts of this clonotype. This chain links TRBV27 with TRBJ2-7; 9 bases agree with TRBD1. The germline gives CDR1 MNHEY, CDR2 SMNVEV (reference sequence). The CDR3 runs to 12 residues. The ends lost 7 bases at V and 6 bases at J; junction bases unmatched: 4. CDR3 bases: TGTGCCAGCAAACAGGGGGCTGGCGAGCAGTACTTC. It yields the protein CASKQGAGEQYF.

This CDR3 is CASSLSTRTYEQYF. CDR3 nucleotide sequence: TGTGCCAGCAGTTTATCGACTAGAACCTACGAGCAGTACTTC. The gene calls are TRBV12-3 or TRBV12-4 and TRBJ2-7; possibly TRBD2 for D (6 bases). This CDR3 comprises 14 residues. Trimming took 2 bases from V and 2 from J, leaving 10 bases between them.

The chain carries TRBV20-1 and TRBJ1-2; no clear D. V lost 6 bases to trimming and J lost 7 bases, with 18 bases between them. The CDR3 contains 13 residues. CDR1 is DFQATT, CDR2 SNEGSKA, per germline (reference sequence). The CDR3 sequence is CSATVLESCGYTF. CDR3 coding DNA: TGCAGTGCCACTGTTCTGGAGAGCTGTGGCTACACCTTC.

J is TRBJ1-1 and V is TRBV12-3 or TRBV12-4; a possible D gene is TRBD1 (5 bases). V was pared by 4 bases and J by 4 bases, with 16 bases between. The CDR3 contains 15 residues. The CDR3 bases are TGTGCCAGCAGTTGGGCCGGGACCCTGGTCACTGAAGCTTTCTTT. It is translated as CASSWAGTLVTEAFF.

This chain links TRBV27 with TRBJ2-1; D is undetermined. Germline assignment: CDR1 MNHEY and CDR2 SMNVEV (reference sequence). CDR3 size: 16 residues. The V end was cut by 2 bases, the J end by 1 base, with 12 bases between. The DNA of the CDR3 is TGTGCCAGCAGTTTAGCATTGACGGAGTCCTACAATGAGCAGTTCTTC. It codes for CASSLALTESYNEQFF.

This chain joins TRBV12-3 or TRBV12-4 and TRBJ2-1; unclear D gene. V was trimmed by 4 bases and J by 8 bases, leaving 9 bases between them. CDR3 length: 12 amino acids. The CDR3 DNA sequence: TGTGCCAGCAGTTCCGGGTGGGATGAGCAGTTCTTC. It encodes CASSSGWDEQFF.

The J gene is TRBJ2-6, the V gene TRBV15; D is ambiguous. Germline V lookup: CDR1 LNHNV, CDR2 YYDKDF (reference sequence). The CDR3 runs to 14 residues. V was shortened by 1 base and J by 4 bases, with 5 bases between the two germline ends. The CDR3 here is CATSRVTGANVLTF. CDR3 in DNA: TGTGCCACCAGCAGAGTCACAGGGGCCAACGTCCTGACTTTC. The variable domain in full, completed from reference TRBV15 and TRBJ2-6, reads DAMVIQNPRYQVTQFGKPVTLSCSQTLNHNVMYWYQQKSSQAPKLLFHYYDKDFNNEADTPDNFQSRRPNTSFCFLDIRSPGLGDTAMYLCATSRVTGANVLTFGAGSRLTVL.

The V and J genes are TRBV20-1 and TRBJ2-3, with D possibly being TRBD2 (6 bases). In germline, CDR1 is DFQATT, CDR2 SNEGSKA (reference sequence). Trimming cost V 5 bases and J 4 bases, with 19 bases left between them. This CDR3 is built from 15 residues. CDR3 bases: TGCAGTGCTGTAGATATGAGCGGGTCCTCAGATACGCAGTATTTT. It specifies CSAVDMSGSSDTQYF.

This clonotype has only a few counts. The V call is TRBV4-3, the J call TRBJ1-1; D is perhaps TRBD1 (5 bases). The CDR3 consists of 14 residues. The V gene lost 5 bases and the J gene lost 1 base, with 11 bases spanning the gap. The germline gives CDR1 LGHNA, CDR2 YSLEER. The CDR3 spells CASSADIQNTEAFF. The DNA of the CDR3 is TGCGCCAGCAGCGCGGACATACAGAACACTGAAGCTTTCTTT.

Concerning this clonotype: Relative to the germline gene, one junction end is altered; a read error may explain this. The rearrangement joins TRBV28 to TRBJ2-3, with 12 bases aligning to TRBD2. The CDR3 is 20 amino acids. The germline V gene encodes CDR1 MDHEN and CDR2 SYDVKM. CDR3 amino acids: CASSLIPHWASGRACDMQYF. The CDR3 DNA reads as TGTGCCAGCAGCCTCATCCCCCACTGGGCTAGCGGGAGGGCGTGTGATATGCAGTATTTT. The full variable domain, rest sourced from reference TRBV28 and TRBJ2-3, is DVKVTQSSRYLVKRTGEKVFLECVQDMDHENMFWYRQDPGLGLRLIYFSYDVKMKEKGDIPEGYSVSREKKERFSLILESASTNQTSMYLCASSLIPHWASGRACDMQYFGPGTRLTVL.